This entry concerns a single TCR beta chain. A much larger clone differs from this one at a single base, so this may be a read error. Other DNA sequences in this specimen translate into the identical CDR3. Germline lookup yields CDR1 WNHNN and CDR2 SYGVQD (reference sequence). The CDR3 is 15 residues long. The V gene end was trimmed by 4 bases and the J gene end by 3 bases; junction bases not matched to a gene: 5. Original processing methods: Counts of nucleated cells, estimated from reference gene primer amplification, were obtained. Here immunoSEQ multiplex PCR was the method, and the copy in TCRdb shows in-frame clones only, minus some. From that table come the V and J calls and clone size; the DNA was used to work out D and trimming. The profile covers nearly 60,000 clones, with approximately 81% appearing a single time and 4.7% taken by the ten largest. The entry originates in a study of blood T cell repertoires in COVID-19. Study context: The United States, Italy and Spain provided the acute and convalescent COVID-19 samples. PBMCs, B-cell-depleted T cells, or T cells were the source of the cDNA or gDNA that made up the material.

Sequenced material: peripheral blood. The receptor's source is a man aged 40-49 years with active COVID-19. V and J are TRBV10-1 and TRBJ1-5; TRBD1 agrees at 8 bases. CDR3 coding DNA: TGCGCCAGCAGTGCCGGGACAGGAAACAATCAGCCCCAGCATTTT. This encodes CASSAGTGNNQPQHF.